This T cell receptor beta chain was retrieved from a study of blood T cell repertoires in COVID-19 (dated by TCRdb to about 2020). At the level of the whole study: Collaborator samples came from the United States, Italy and Spain and covered acute and convalescent phases of COVID-19. The material from the prospective study consisted of cDNA or gDNA derived from T cells, B-cell-depleted T cells, or PBMCs. Deeply sampled blood TCRbeta repertoires from subjects exposed to, actively infected with, or recovered from COVID-19 were included in the dataset. The repertoires were made available in a free public database intended to serve as a resource for research on the immune response to SARS-CoV-2. Samples were obtained from the ongoing ImmuneRACE study (first 160 participants) and from over a thousand subjects provided by 6 global collaborators. A de-identified subject ID, COVID-19 status, age in years and sex were almost always included in the sample metadata. Where available, HLA class I and class II types were taken from metadata supplied by the sample provider and were not determined by assay-based typing. Study-wide conclusions, independent of this receptor: Clinical and demographic metadata were provided uncurated, with the amount varying by source and participant.

TCRbeta CDR3 regions were amplified from genomic DNA using the immunoSEQ Assay, a bias-controlled multiplex PCR. The authors processed their data as follows. The number of nucleated cells in each sample was estimated by amplification of reference gene primers within the assay. To quantify the absolute abundance of each unique TCRbeta CDR3 rearrangement, sequence reads were collapsed and filtered. For each sample, productive Simpson clonality was calculated as the square root of Simpson's diversity index over productive rearrangements. TCRdb's version of the immuneACCESS table is confined to in-frame rearrangements and falls short of the full clone set. An unresolved V gene accounts for under half of the shortfall where checked; the remainder is of unknown origin. V, J and clone size reflect that table, while D and trimming were determined from the DNA. This sample holds 100,000 to 120,000 clones; roughly 76% were observed only once. The ten largest make up more than 8% of the sample.

The germline V gene (reference sequence) provides CDR1 LGHDT and CDR2 YNNKEL. After removal of 4 bases from V and 3 bases from J, the junction retains 6 bases not matched to a gene. The CDR3 runs 16 amino acids, cysteine and phenylalanine included. Just CDR3 DNA is preserved here, 48 bases in frame from base 1. The collaborating institutions used their own protocols to collect whole blood in K2EDTA tubes. Collaborator samples were shipped for TCRbeta analysis as frozen whole blood, isolated PBMCs, or DNA extracted from either sample type. Remarks on this clone: The specificity of this receptor is unknown. No qualities accompany the bases; no much larger clone lies one base away.

This receptor chain uses TRBV3-1 (or the pseudogene TRBV3-2) and TRBJ1-6, with 7 central nucleotides matching TRBD1. This receptor was obtained from a woman in her 70s with acute or convalescent COVID-19. The sample consisted of peripheral blood. The nucleotide sequence reads as follows: TGTGCCAGCAGCCTAGCAGGGGGAGGCTATAATTCACCCCTCCACTTT. Protein translation: CASSLAGGGYNSPLHF.